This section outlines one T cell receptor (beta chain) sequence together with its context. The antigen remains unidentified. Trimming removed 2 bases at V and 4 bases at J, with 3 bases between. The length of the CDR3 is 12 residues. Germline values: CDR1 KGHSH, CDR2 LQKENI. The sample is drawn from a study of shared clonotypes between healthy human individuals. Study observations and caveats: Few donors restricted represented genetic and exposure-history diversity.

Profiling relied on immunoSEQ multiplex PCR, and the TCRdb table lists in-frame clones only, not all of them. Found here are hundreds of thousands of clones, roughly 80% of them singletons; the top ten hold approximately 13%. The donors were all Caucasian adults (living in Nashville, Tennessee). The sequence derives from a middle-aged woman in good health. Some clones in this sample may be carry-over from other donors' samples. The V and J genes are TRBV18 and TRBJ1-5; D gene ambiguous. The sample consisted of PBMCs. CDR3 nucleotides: TGTGCCAGCTCACCAGGGAATCAGCCCCAGCATTTT. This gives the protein CASSPGNQPQHF.